A selection of T cell receptor beta chains follows, all from one sample in a study of regulatory T cells in long-lasting Graves disease. TCRdb re-derived calls from the multiplex PCR reads in MiXCR, one entry per CDR3 protein. The sample gives some 450,000 distinct CDR3 sequences, roughly a quarter of which show up once; about 26% is in the top ten. Sequencing was performed on peripheral blood mononuclear cells (PBMCs), taken when the disease was refractory, from a patient treated with antithyroid drugs. Every receptor here comes from a female donor with Graves disease. CDR3s include the opening cysteine and the closing phenylalanine or tryptophan. A D gene is named only where the DNA matches it firmly. Rows may omit the clone size; those that give it use once, few, many or a size class.

cdr3_nt: TGCGCCAGCAGCAGGGACACGGGCTACCGGGAGCTGTTTTTT
cdr3_aa: CASSRDTGYRELFF
v_call: TRBV5-1
j_call: TRBJ2-2
d_call: -
clone_size: -

cdr3_nt: TGTGCCAGCAGTTCAAACAGGGGGACCTACGAGCAGTACTTC
cdr3_aa: CASSSNRGTYEQYF
v_call: TRBV12-3/TRBV12-4
j_call: TRBJ2-7
d_call: TRBD1
clone_size: once

cdr3_nt: TGTGCCAGCAGCTCAGGGGGCGCGGTTGGTTATGGCTACACCTTC
cdr3_aa: CASSSGGAVGYGYTF
v_call: TRBV5-8
j_call: TRBJ1-2
d_call: TRBD1
clone_size: few

cdr3_nt: TGTGCCTGGAGGGTCAGCCTGTCCGCTGAAGCTTTCTTT
cdr3_aa: CAWRVSLSAEAFF
v_call: TRBV30
j_call: TRBJ1-1
d_call: -
clone_size: few

cdr3_nt: TGTGCCAGCAGTAAACAGGGGAAGTCCTACGAGCAGTACTTC
cdr3_aa: CASSKQGKSYEQYF
v_call: TRBV6-1
j_call: TRBJ2-7
d_call: TRBD1
clone_size: few

cdr3_nt: TGTGCCAGCAGCCCGGATTACAGGGGGCTGAATGAAAAACTGTTTTTT
cdr3_aa: CASSPDYRGLNEKLFF
v_call: TRBV7-9
j_call: TRBJ1-4
d_call: TRBD1
clone_size: -

cdr3_nt: TGTGCCAGCAGCCCCGGACAGGGGGCCTACAATGAGCAGTTCTTC
cdr3_aa: CASSPGQGAYNEQFF
v_call: TRBV11-2
j_call: TRBJ2-1
d_call: TRBD1
clone_size: many

cdr3_nt: TGTGCCAGCAGCCATGACCTAGCGGGAGGCCTTAAAAACATTCAGTACTTC
cdr3_aa: CASSHDLAGGLKNIQYF
v_call: TRBV5-4
j_call: TRBJ2-4
d_call: TRBD2
clone_size: -

cdr3_nt: TGTGCCAGCAGTAAGGGTAGGCGGGCTTTCTTT
cdr3_aa: CASSKGRRAFF
v_call: TRBV12-3/TRBV12-4
j_call: TRBJ1-1
d_call: -
clone_size: many

cdr3_nt: TGTGCCAGCAGCTCCAGATGGGGGCTTAGCACAGATACGCAGTATTTT
cdr3_aa: CASSSRWGLSTDTQYF
v_call: TRBV7-8
j_call: TRBJ2-3
d_call: -
clone_size: -

cdr3_nt: TGTGCCGCGCAACCCGTTCGGGGGGCGGCTTACGAGCAGTACTTC
cdr3_aa: CAAQPVRGAAYEQYF
v_call: TRBV10-3
j_call: TRBJ2-7
d_call: -
clone_size: -

cdr3_nt: TGTGCCACCAGTAAACCGGGACAGGGGAATTCACCCCTCCACTTT
cdr3_aa: CATSKPGQGNSPLHF
v_call: TRBV15
j_call: TRBJ1-6
d_call: TRBD1
clone_size: many

cdr3_nt: TGTGCCAGTAGTATCTCAACAGGGGGATCACCCCTCCACTTT
cdr3_aa: CASSISTGGSPLHF
v_call: TRBV19
j_call: TRBJ1-6
d_call: TRBD1
clone_size: once

cdr3_nt: TGTGCCAGCACCTCCCAAGGGGTTAATCAGCCCCAGCATTTT
cdr3_aa: CASTSQGVNQPQHF
v_call: TRBV28
j_call: TRBJ1-5
d_call: -
clone_size: many

cdr3_nt: TGTGCCAGCAGTTTACCCCTGGGGGCCTATGGCTACACCTTC
cdr3_aa: CASSLPLGAYGYTF
v_call: TRBV28
j_call: TRBJ1-2
d_call: -
clone_size: many

cdr3_nt: TGTGCCAGCTCACCCCCTCAGGGGGGGAACACTGAAGCTTTCTTT
cdr3_aa: CASSPPQGGNTEAFF
v_call: TRBV18
j_call: TRBJ1-1
d_call: TRBD1
clone_size: -

cdr3_nt: TGTGCCAGCAGCTCCGGGACAGCAACCGAAAAACTGTTTTTT
cdr3_aa: CASSSGTATEKLFF
v_call: TRBV2
j_call: TRBJ1-4
d_call: TRBD1
clone_size: -

cdr3_nt: TGCAGTGCCCTACCCCCGCGGGGGGACCAAGAGACCCAGTACTTC
cdr3_aa: CSALPPRGDQETQYF
v_call: TRBV20-1
j_call: TRBJ2-5
d_call: TRBD2
clone_size: many